This TCR beta chain was recovered during a study of T-cell reconstitution after alpha-beta-depleted transplantation in children. Preparation of the TCRbeta library used unique molecular identifiers. TCRdb recomputed calls from the PCR reads with MiXCR, one row per CDR3 protein. This sample carries some 500,000 distinct CDR3 sequences, approximately 29% of them seen once, and the ten largest clones take 2% to 3%. This clonotype appeared once. Germline V lookup: CDR1 DFQATT, CDR2 SNEGSKA (reference sequence). The V end was cut by 1 base, the J end by 5 bases, with 9 bases between. The CDR3 consists of 13 residues.

Sequencing used PBMCs from the stem cell graft donor, obtained from the stem cell graft. This rearrangement joins TRBV20-1 to TRBJ2-1; D remains ambiguous. The sequence was collected from a human donor who donated a stem cell graft to a child with aplastic anemia. Here the CDR3 reads CSARVGQDNEQFF. For the CDR3, the DNA is TGCAGTGCTAGAGTGGGCCAAGACAATGAGCAGTTCTTC.